This T cell receptor (beta chain) is from a study of radiotherapy plus CTLA-4 blockade in lung cancer. Note on this clone: Other DNA sequences from this sample encode an identical CDR3 as well.

Assay: immunoSEQ multiplex PCR; the TCRdb copy retains only in-frame clones and omits some. The table includes about 86,000 clones, around four fifths detected once. CDR1 is SQVTM, CDR2 ANQGSEA, per germline. This CDR3 is 15 amino acids long. V dropped 6 bases and J dropped 5; count of bases not matched to a gene: 7. The V call is TRBV29-1, the J call TRBJ2-5, with 15 bases fitting TRBD2. This sequence was found in a human donor with non-small cell lung cancer who had stable disease on radiotherapy plus ipilimumab. Specimen: peripheral blood, collected from a patient treated with radiotherapy plus ipilimumab. In DNA form, the CDR3 reads TGCAGCGTCGACGGACTAGCGGGAGGGGGGGAGACCCAGTACTTC. This gives the protein CSVDGLAGGGETQYF.